The subject of this entry is one T cell receptor (beta chain). The antigen is undetermined. The record originates from a study of vaccination effects on CD4 cells after COVID-19. The wider study: IL-2 at roughly 9.7 IU/ml and peptides at roughly 9.6 ug/ml were added to cultured PBMC, approximately 2 million per well.

CDR1 is SGHNT, CDR2 YYREEE, per germline (reference sequence). This CDR3 has 13 residues. V was clipped by 0 bases and J by 1 base, with 5 bases between them. CD4+ T cell isolation took place after less than 13 days of culture. Subjects were given two BNT162b2 or mRNA-1273 vaccine doses. Among the vaccine recipients, none had a prior SARS-CoV-2 infection, and nucleocapsid antibodies were negative. Both day 3 and day 7 saw half the medium replaced with IL-2 medium. Clones were sequenced by immunoSEQ multiplex PCR, and TCRdb holds only the in-frame ones, with some missing. The sample comprises approximately 38,000 clones, around 66% of which are singletons, and roughly 7.7% rests with the top ten.

The sample in question was CD4+ T cells from PBMCs cultured without peptide, obtained after COVID-19 vaccination. The genes are TRBV5-4 and TRBJ2-7; D is unresolved. This TCR came from a human donor who received a COVID-19 vaccine. The CDR3 region is CASSLDLSYEQYF. CDR3 coding DNA: TGTGCCAGCAGCTTGGATCTGTCCTACGAGCAGTACTTC.